This T cell receptor beta chain was captured by sequencing in a study of cytomegalovirus exposure and HLA in healthy donors. Regarding the study as a whole: According to the study, 160 or so TCR beta chains were cytomegalovirus-associated. Most TCR sequences proved rare, with some public TCRs found in many donors. Sequencing artifact likely explains a cluster of highly shared sequence variants.

The CDR3 loop spans 16 amino acids. V shed 3 bases and J 8 bases; nucleotides not matched to a gene: 6. The germline V gene has CDR1 WNHNN and CDR2 SYGVQD (reference sequence). Primers for the PCR totalled 60 Vbeta and 13 Jbeta. Sequencing used immunoSEQ multiplex PCR; TCRdb keeps in-frame clones, though not all of them. Of approximately 77,000 clones in the sample, around 80% were seen once. On this clone: Its target is unknown.

Unrecorded immune exposures were likely, despite nominal health at sampling. The chain is built from TRBV10-1 and TRBJ2-1; TRBD2 matches 14 bases. The receptor was derived from a male donor in good health and CMV-seropositive. The sample taken for sequencing was PBMCs. CDR3 nucleotide sequence: TGCGCCAGCAGTGATATAAAGACTAGCGGGGGGGATGAGCAGTTCTTC. Amino acids: CASSDIKTSGGDEQFF.